The clone carrying this T cell receptor (beta chain) was observed a few times. Its matching antigen is unknown. Extracted RNA was reverse transcribed, and the resulting cDNA served as sequencing template. Libraries were prepared by immunoSEQ multiplex PCR; TCRdb keeps only in-frame clonotypes and omits some of them. The sample carries 200,000 or so clones, 30% to 40% recorded once. Germline CDR1 and CDR2: MGHRA and YSYEKL. The CDR3 runs 15 residues. V shed 1 base and J shed 4 bases, with 11 bases lying between them. Treatment here: oral pan-JAK inhibitor, 5-10 mg twice daily. This entry comes from a study of CD8+ T cells in alopecia areata. Findings of the study overall: Within the top 100, expanded CD8+ clones significantly decreased with tofacitinib, as did scalp clonality.

This chain links TRBV4-1 with TRBJ2-1, with D possibly being TRBD1 or TRBD2 (5 bases each). The source of this sequence is a human donor with alopecia areata. The sample in question was CD4+ T cells sorted from blood, obtained between weeks 30 and 35, from a patient treated with tofacitinib. CDR3 sequence reads: CASSQAGLTYNEQFF. The CDR3 nucleotides are TGCGCCAGCAGCCAAGCGGGGCTGACTTACAATGAGCAGTTCTTC.